This paragraph covers one TCR beta chain sequence. Antigen unknown. CD4+ T cells from unexposed donors were obtained before the COVID-19 pandemic (2011-2018). The cells were cultured for roughly 11 days before CD4+ T cells were isolated. This sample was taken from a study of CD4 T cells in relation to SARS-CoV-2 and coronaviruses. Study information: The HLA restriction of the shared crossreactive spike epitopes was mapped. Study-level points and caveats: Samples before the pandemic and after infection were not matched within any donor. Compared with monoreactive clones, crossreactive clones showed significantly weaker SARS-CoV-2 expansion.

V lost 2 bases, J lost 4 bases, and 13 bases lay in between. This CDR3 contains 15 residues. Germline assignment: CDR1 KGHDR and CDR2 SFDVKD. Some clones are missing from TCRdb's copy, which holds only in-frame ones; the method was immunoSEQ multiplex PCR. Of around 20,000 clones in the sample, around 75% were seen once. Sequenced: CD4+ T cells from PBMCs, cultured in vitro. This rearrangement joins TRBV24-1 to TRBJ2-5; D may match TRBD1 or TRBD2 (6 bases each). The clonotype originates from a human donor in good health. The CDR3 here is CATSDYGGQGETQYF. CDR3 nucleotide sequence: TGTGCCACCAGTGATTATGGGGGGCAGGGAGAGACCCAGTACTTC.